These 11 T cell receptor beta chains originate from one sample sequenced in a study of T cell changes during pregnancy in multiple sclerosis. The repertoire was sequenced with immunoSEQ multiplex PCR; TCRdb's copy has only in-frame clones and lacks some. The data contain 25,000 to 35,000 clones, just over 90% of them singletons. This specimen was CD8+ T cells from peripheral blood mononuclear cells, taken before pregnancy. The receptors come from a female donor with multiple sclerosis, enrolled in a pregnancy study.

J is TRBJ2-1 and V is TRBV9; D uncertain. The germline V gene encodes CDR1 SGDLS and CDR2 YYNGEE. The CDR3 totals 14 residues. Deletions cut 0 bases from V and 9 bases from J, with 13 bases between. The CDR3 coding sequence is TGTGCCAGCAGCGTAGCTGCGCTCCCTACTGAGCAGTTCTTC. Its protein is CASSVAALPTEQFF.

In this sample, this clone turned up a few times. V is TRBV30 and J is TRBJ1-1, with 7 bases that match TRBD1. Germline lookup yields CDR1 GTSNPN and CDR2 SVGIG (reference sequence). The CDR3 is 13 residues long. The V and J ends lost 5 bases and 3 bases, in that order; junction bases with no gene match: 6. CDR3 amino acids: CAWATGVDTEAFF. As DNA, the CDR3 is TGTGCCTGGGCAACAGGGGTGGACACTGAAGCTTTCTTT.

The genes are TRBV11-2 and TRBJ2-7; TRBD2 matches 9 bases. Germline CDR1 is SGHAT and CDR2 is FQNNGV. CDR3 length: 15 residues. Trimming removed 2 bases from V and 5 bases from J; junction bases left unmatched: 7. The CDR3 DNA is TGTGCCAGCAGCTTACAGGCGGGAGGGCCGAACGAGCAGTACTTC. This codes for CASSLQAGGPNEQYF.

The rearrangement joins TRBV7-9 to TRBJ1-1; the match to TRBD1 covers 9 bases. Germline CDR1 reads SEHNR; CDR2 reads FQNEAQ (reference sequence). V was clipped by 0 bases and J by 8 bases; unmatched bases: 4. This CDR3 is 14 amino acids long. Written as DNA, the CDR3 is TGTGCCAGCAGCTTAGCCCGGGACAGGGAAGAAGCTTTCTTT. Protein product: CASSLARDREEAFF.

The gene calls are TRBV5-4 and TRBJ1-2, with D uncertain. V was pared by 0 bases and J by 6 bases, with 9 bases between. The CDR3 is 13 residues long. Germline CDR1 and CDR2: SGHNT and YYREEE (reference sequence). The CDR3 DNA follows: TGTGCCAGCAGCTTGGCGGGGAACCATGGCTACACCTTC. It translates to CASSLAGNHGYTF.

This clone was counted a single time. This sequence joins TRBV28 and TRBJ2-7; 11 bases align to TRBD2. CDR1 is MDHEN, CDR2 SYDVKM, per germline. Trimming cost V 4 bases and J 2 bases; bases outside gene matches: 10. The CDR3 has 17 residues. The CDR3 sequence is CASSSPQLAGDPYEQYF. DNA of the CDR3: TGTGCCAGCAGTTCACCTCAACTAGCGGGAGATCCCTACGAGCAGTACTTC.

This chain joins TRBV19 and TRBJ1-5; 8 bases line up with TRBD1. After removal of 5 bases from V and 6 bases from J, the junction contained 9 bases not matched to a gene. CDR1 is LNHDA and CDR2 is SQIVND in the germline V gene (reference sequence). This CDR3 spans 15 amino acids. CDR3 sequence: CASSPDRGRIQPQHF. CDR3 in DNA: TGTGCCAGTAGTCCTGACAGGGGAAGAATTCAGCCCCAGCATTTT.

This clone turned up a few times. This chain links TRBV28 with TRBJ1-5, with D tentatively TRBD1 (5 bases). Germline V lookup: CDR1 MDHEN, CDR2 SYDVKM. The CDR3 extends over 12 amino acids. In DNA form, the CDR3 reads TGTGGTACGGGGGATAGCAATCAGCCCCAGCATTTT. Translating it yields CGTGDSNQPQHF.

CDR3 coding DNA: TGTGCCACCAGGCGGGGGACCGAGCGAGCTGAGCAGTTCTTC. Translating it yields CATRRGTERAEQFF. This chain connects TRBV27 to TRBJ2-1; 7 bases map to TRBD2. This CDR3 spans 14 amino acids. Trimming took 10 bases from V and 9 from J; bases not matched to a gene: 15. Germline loops: CDR1 MNHEY, CDR2 SMNVEV (reference sequence).

The chain couples TRBV28 to TRBJ1-1, with a tentative D call TRBD1 (5 bases). CDR3 length: 15 amino acids. V was shortened by 6 bases and J by 1 base, with 15 bases between the two germline ends. Germline V CDR1 and CDR2: MDHEN, SYDVKM. The CDR3 loop reads CASRRLLDKNTEAFF. The CDR3 DNA sequence: TGTGCCAGCAGGCGTCTGTTGGACAAGAACACTGAAGCTTTCTTT.

This chain links TRBV9 with TRBJ2-2; the match to TRBD1 covers 8 bases. The length of the CDR3 is 17 residues. Germline V CDR1 and CDR2: SGDLS, YYNGEE. V lost 4 bases, J lost 1 base, and 9 bases stayed unmatched. The CDR3 nucleotides are TGTGCCAGCAGCCCAGCAGACAGGGGTCAGAACACCGGGGAGCTGTTTTTT. Encoded protein: CASSPADRGQNTGELFF.